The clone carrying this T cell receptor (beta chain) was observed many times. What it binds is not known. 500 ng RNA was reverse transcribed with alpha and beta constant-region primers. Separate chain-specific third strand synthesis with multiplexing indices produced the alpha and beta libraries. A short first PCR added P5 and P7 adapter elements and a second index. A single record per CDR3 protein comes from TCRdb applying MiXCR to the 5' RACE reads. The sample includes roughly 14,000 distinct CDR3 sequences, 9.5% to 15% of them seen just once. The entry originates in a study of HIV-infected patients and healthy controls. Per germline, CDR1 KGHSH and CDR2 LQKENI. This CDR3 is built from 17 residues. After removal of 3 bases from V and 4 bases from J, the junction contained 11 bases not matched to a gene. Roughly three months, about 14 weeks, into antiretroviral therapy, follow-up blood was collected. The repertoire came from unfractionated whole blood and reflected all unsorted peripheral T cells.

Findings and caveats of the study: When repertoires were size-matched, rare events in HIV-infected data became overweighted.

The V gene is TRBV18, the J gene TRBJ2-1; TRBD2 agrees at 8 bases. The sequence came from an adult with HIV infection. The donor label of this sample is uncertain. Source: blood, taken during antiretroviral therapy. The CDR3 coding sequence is TGTGCCAGCTCACCGTCAATCGGCGGGAGGCCTTACAATGAGCAGTTCTTC. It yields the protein CASSPSIGGRPYNEQFF.